The 29 T cell receptor beta chains listed next were all sequenced from one sample in a study of cytomegalovirus exposure and HLA in healthy donors. The repertoire was sequenced with immunoSEQ multiplex PCR; TCRdb's copy has only in-frame clones and lacks some. The sample yields under 95,000 clones, approximately 91% seen once. Material: PBMCs. The source is a man aged 30 to 39 in good health and CMV-seronegative.

The J gene is TRBJ1-5, the V gene TRBV27; no clear D gene. CDR3 length equals 16 residues. The V end was cut by 5 bases, the J end by 4 bases, with 18 bases between. Germline values: CDR1 MNHEY, CDR2 SMNVEV (reference sequence). CDR3 sequence reads: CASSPIGELGNQPQHF. In DNA, the CDR3 is TGTGCCAGCAGTCCGATCGGGGAGTTAGGGAATCAGCCCCAGCATTTT.

This chain uses TRBV28 with TRBJ2-4, with D maybe TRBD1 (6 bases). Germline V gene data show CDR1 as MDHEN and CDR2 as SYDVKM. Trimming pared 3 bases from V and 8 bases from J, leaving 14 bases between. The CDR3 has 14 amino acids. CDR3 bases: TGTGCCAGCAGTTTGCAGGGGCGAGTAGACATTCAGTACTTC. Its translation is CASSLQGRVDIQYF.

The J gene is TRBJ1-1, the V gene TRBV28; maybe TRBD1 (6 bases). This CDR3 region has 16 residues. Germline V gives CDR1 MDHEN, CDR2 SYDVKM. Trimming stripped 3 bases from V and 1 base from J, with 15 bases between. The CDR3 bases are TGTGCCAGCAGTTTTAACAGGGCAGCGACGAACACTGAAGCTTTCTTT. Protein: CASSFNRAATNTEAFF.

The V call is TRBV29-1, the J call TRBJ2-7; possibly TRBD1 for D (5 bases). CDR1 is SQVTM and CDR2 is ANQGSEA in the germline V gene. The ends were cut back, 5 bases at V and 4 bases at J, with 15 bases in the middle. The CDR3 has 13 residues. The CDR3 reads CSVSRQTSYEQYF. The CDR3 DNA is TGCAGCGTTTCGAGACAGACAAGTTACGAGCAGTACTTC.

As regards this clone: A read error may account for a junction end that differs from germline. The CDR3 nucleotides read TGTGCTAGCAGCTTATCTGTCGGTTCAGGGGCTGAAAGGCAGTTCTTC. It is translated as CASSLSVGSGAERQFF. V and J are TRBV7-7 and TRBJ2-1, with a possible D match to TRBD1 (6 bases). The CDR3 runs 16 residues. CDR1 and CDR2 (germline): SSHAT, FNYEAQ (reference sequence).

The V and J genes are TRBV6-5 and TRBJ2-7; 7 nucleotides line up with TRBD1. This CDR3 has 14 residues. The germline gives CDR1 MNHEY, CDR2 SVGAGI. The V gene end was trimmed by 6 bases and the J gene end by 7 bases; junction bases not matched to a gene: 12. CDR3 in amino acids: CASSVDRDLREQYF. CDR3 DNA: TGTGCCAGCAGCGTCGACAGGGACCTGAGGGAGCAGTACTTC.

V usage is TRBV5-1 and J usage is TRBJ1-1, with D possibly matching TRBD1 (6 bases). The CDR3 consists of 16 residues. V gave up 0 bases and J gave up 0 bases, with 12 bases separating them. Germline V lookup: CDR1 SGHRS, CDR2 YFSETQ. The CDR3 reads CASSLGTGTLNTEAFF. In DNA, the CDR3 is TGCGCCAGCAGCTTGGGTACAGGGACCCTGAACACTGAAGCTTTCTTT.

As DNA, the CDR3 is TGTGCCAGCAGGACCCCGGGACTAGCGGGAAACGGGAACGAGCAGTACTTC. This sequence encodes CASRTPGLAGNGNEQYF. The V gene is TRBV28, the J gene TRBJ2-7, with TRBD2 identical over 13 bases. The V gene end was trimmed by 6 bases and the J gene end by 5 bases; junction bases not matched to a gene: 13. Germline V gene sequence: CDR1 MDHEN, CDR2 SYDVKM. This CDR3 has 17 amino acids.

The V call is TRBV10-2, the J call TRBJ1-1, with D perhaps matching TRBD1 (6 bases). The germline gives CDR1 WSHSY, CDR2 SAAADI. V lost 5 bases, J lost 4 bases, and 14 bases lay in between. CDR3 size: 14 residues. CDR3 protein: CASSSLGGGTEAFF. As DNA, the CDR3 is TGCGCCAGCAGTTCGTTAGGGGGTGGCACTGAAGCTTTCTTT.

This clone has just one count. The J gene is TRBJ2-6, the V gene TRBV5-1; TRBD1 is a possible D gene (6 bases). Trimming stripped 2 bases from V and 4 bases from J, with 16 bases between. Looked up from germline, CDR1 is SGHRS and CDR2 is YFSETQ. There are 17 residues in the CDR3. The CDR3 loop reads CASSFSPRGNGANVLTF. DNA for the CDR3: TGCGCCAGCAGCTTTTCCCCGAGGGGGAACGGGGCCAACGTCCTGACTTTC.

This clone has only one observation. The V and J genes are TRBV11-3 and TRBJ2-3, with 9 bases that match TRBD2. The CDR3 totals 16 residues. J gave up 5 bases and V 2 bases, and 8 bases lay outside the gene matches. Germline V gives CDR1 SGHNT, CDR2 YENEEA. The CDR3 reads CASSLSWRGGRDTQYF. CDR3 nucleotides: TGTGCCAGCAGCTTATCCTGGCGGGGGGGCCGAGATACGCAGTATTTT.

This clone was seen a handful of times. The chain couples TRBV6-5 to TRBJ2-2, with TRBD1 matching over 10 bases. V dropped 10 bases and J dropped 6; count of bases not matched to a gene: 11. Germline-derived CDR1 and CDR2 are MNHEY and SVGAGI. CDR3 length equals 15 residues. The CDR3 DNA follows: TGTGCCACCTTGGCCGGGACAGGGGTTGCCGGGGAGCTGTTTTTT. It is translated as CATLAGTGVAGELFF.

The chain couples TRBV11-2 to TRBJ2-5, with no clear D. CDR1 and CDR2 from the germline V gene are SGHAT and FQNNGV. The length of the CDR3 is 14 residues. V gave up 5 bases and J gave up 0 bases, with 10 bases separating them. DNA of the CDR3: TGTGCCAGCAGCCCCGACTTGTACCAAGAGACCCAGTACTTC. Amino acids: CASSPDLYQETQYF.

The chain has TRBV19 and TRBJ2-1; 11 bases map to TRBD2. This CDR3 has 15 residues. The ends lost 3 bases at V and 7 bases at J; junction bases unmatched: 5. The germline CDR1 and CDR2 sequences are LNHDA and SQIVND (reference sequence). The CDR3, as DNA: TGTGCCAGTAGTATTTGGGCTAGCGGGAGGAATGAGCAGTTCTTC. This translates into CASSIWASGRNEQFF.

The chain couples TRBV4-1 to TRBJ2-1; TRBD1 aligns across 9 bases. Germline assignment: CDR1 MGHRA and CDR2 YSYEKL. This CDR3 has 17 residues. The ends lost 1 base at V and 7 bases at J; junction bases unmatched: 11. The CDR3 sequence: CASSQGPGQGRWNEQFF. The CDR3 nucleotides read TGCGCCAGCAGCCAAGGCCCGGGACAGGGAAGGTGGAATGAGCAGTTCTTC.

CDR3 coding DNA: TGTGCCAGCAGCCCGGGACTAGCGGGGCGCGGCCAAGAGACCCAGTACTTC. Encoded protein: CASSPGLAGRGQETQYF. The gene calls are TRBV7-9 and TRBJ2-5; 13 bases line up with TRBD2. The CDR3 has 17 residues. Germline values: CDR1 SEHNR, CDR2 FQNEAQ (reference sequence). The V gene end was trimmed by 5 bases and the J gene end by 1 base; junction bases not matched to a gene: 7. The full variable domain, completed using reference TRBV7-9 and TRBJ2-5, is DTGVSQNPRHKITKRGQNVTFRCDPISEHNRLYWYRQTLGQGPEFLTYFQNEAQLEKSRLLSDRFSAERPKGSFSTLEIQRTEQGDSAMYLCASSPGLAGRGQETQYFGPGTRLLVL.

This rearrangement joins TRBV18 to TRBJ1-5; no reliable D call. Deletions cut 6 bases from V and 3 bases from J, with 12 bases between. Per germline, CDR1 KGHSH and CDR2 LQKENI. CDR3 length: 14 amino acids. CDR3 protein: CASSRAEDNQPQHF. As DNA, the CDR3 is TGTGCCAGCTCCCGAGCGGAAGACAATCAGCCCCAGCATTTT.

The rearrangement uses TRBV25-1 and TRBJ2-5; 7 nucleotides match TRBD1. This CDR3 has 13 residues. V shed 6 bases, J shed 2 bases, and the junction held 3 bases outside the gene matches. From germline, CDR1 is MGHDK and CDR2 SYGVNS. In DNA, the CDR3 is TGTGCCAGCAGGGGGACAGCTCAAGAGACCCAGTACTTC. It encodes CASRGTAQETQYF. The full variable domain, its missing parts supplied by reference TRBV25-1 and TRBJ2-5, is EADIYQTPRYLVIGTGKKITLECSQTMGHDKMYWYQQDPGMELHLIHYSYGVNSTEKGDLSSESTVSRIRTEHFPLTLESARPSHTSQYLCASRGTAQETQYFGPGTRLLVL.

The chain couples TRBV12-5 to TRBJ1-1; no clear D gene. V was trimmed by 3 bases and J by 3 bases, leaving 23 bases between them. Germline V gene lookup returns CDR1 LGHNT and CDR2 FRNRAP. CDR3 size: 18 residues. The CDR3 bases are TGTGCTAGTGGTTTTTTAACGAAGAACCAGGACTCATACACTGAAGCTTTCTTT. As protein: CASGFLTKNQDSYTEAFF.

This clone occurred once. The rearrangement uses TRBV7-2 and TRBJ1-3; D remains unclear. Germline V gives CDR1 SGHTA, CDR2 FQGNSA. V shed 5 bases and J shed 0 bases, with 11 bases lying between them. The CDR3 loop spans 15 amino acids. The DNA for the CDR3 is TGTGCCAGCAGCGCTACATCAGGCTCTGGAAACACCATATATTTT. Translation gives CASSATSGSGNTIYF.

The chain recombines TRBV7-9 with TRBJ2-5; D is ambiguous. The CDR3 has 12 amino acids. Germline assignment: CDR1 SEHNR and CDR2 FQNEAQ (reference sequence). The germline V and J ends were trimmed by 5 bases and 4 bases, with 8 bases remaining between them. In nucleotides, the CDR3 is TGTGCCAGCAGCCCCCTAGGAGAGACCCAGTACTTC. This encodes CASSPLGETQYF.

CDR3 sequence: CASRLGPTSVALETQYF. The CDR3 bases are TGCGCCAGCAGACTAGGGCCGACTAGCGTAGCCCTAGAGACCCAGTACTTC. This rearrangement joins TRBV5-1 to TRBJ2-5; 8 nucleotides match TRBD2. Germline trimming cut 5 bases from V and 4 bases from J; bases unmatched to any gene: 16. This CDR3 is built from 17 residues. Germline CDR1 and CDR2: SGHRS and YFSETQ. The whole variable domain, filled in from reference TRBV5-1 and TRBJ2-5, reads KAGVTQTPRYLIKTRGQQVTLSCSPISGHRSVSWYQQTPGQGLQFLFEYFSETQRNKGNFPGRFSGRQFSNSRSEMNVSTLELGDSALYLCASRLGPTSVALETQYFGPGTRLLVL.

This chain connects TRBV11-3 to TRBJ2-3, with TRBD2 as a possible D gene (5 bases). Trimming cost V 1 base and J 3 bases, with 11 bases left between them. Germline V gene lookup returns CDR1 SGHNT and CDR2 YENEEA. This CDR3 contains 15 residues. The DNA of the CDR3 is TGTGCCAGCAGCTTAGTGGCTAGCACTACAGATACGCAGTATTTT. As protein: CASSLVASTTDTQYF.

The chain is built from TRBV6-1 and TRBJ2-7, with D possibly matching TRBD2 (5 bases). Per the germline V gene, CDR1 is MNHNS and CDR2 is SASEGT. The CDR3 has 12 residues. Deletions cut 1 base from V and 7 bases from J, with 8 bases between. CDR3 region: CASSEVGVEQYF. DNA of the CDR3: TGTGCCAGCAGTGAAGTCGGGGTTGAGCAGTACTTC.

The table lists this clone with a count of one. The rearrangement uses TRBV27 and TRBJ2-7; tentatively, D is TRBD2 (5 bases). The CDR3 is made up of 14 amino acids. Trimming removed 5 bases at V and 4 bases at J, with 15 bases between. Germline CDR1 and CDR2: MNHEY and SMNVEV (reference sequence). The CDR3 loop is CASSPQYVAYEQYF. The CDR3 DNA reads as TGTGCCAGCAGTCCACAATATGTAGCGTACGAGCAGTACTTC.

The table lists this clone with a count of one. V usage is TRBV28 and J usage is TRBJ2-7; 8 positions match TRBD2. The germline gives CDR1 MDHEN, CDR2 SYDVKM. Trimming removed 5 bases from V and 4 bases from J; junction bases left unmatched: 13. The CDR3 has 16 amino acids. CDR3 DNA: TGTGCCAGCAGTCCCCCGAGTGTTGGCGGGGGGTACGAGCAGTACTTC. It is translated as CASSPPSVGGGYEQYF.

The genes are TRBV11-2 and TRBJ2-1; 8 nucleotides align to TRBD2. The V gene end was trimmed by 7 bases and the J gene end by 0 bases; junction bases not matched to a gene: 5. Looked up from germline, CDR1 is SGHAT and CDR2 is FQNNGV. The CDR3 is 15 residues long. This CDR3 reads CASTYGTSSYNEQFF. The CDR3 region has the DNA TGTGCCAGCACCTACGGGACTAGCTCCTACAATGAGCAGTTCTTC.

This CDR3 is CAGGANNQPQHF. CDR3 DNA: TGTGCCGGGGGGGCGAACAATCAGCCCCAGCATTTT. This chain joins TRBV28 and TRBJ1-5, with D perhaps matching TRBD1 (6 bases). Germline lookup yields CDR1 MDHEN and CDR2 SYDVKM. V shed 11 bases and J shed 3 bases, with 11 bases lying between them. This CDR3 has 12 residues.

The V gene is TRBV9, the J gene TRBJ1-1, with D maybe TRBD1 (5 bases). The V and J ends lost 0 bases and 6 bases respectively, with 12 bases between them. This CDR3 has 14 residues. Germline V gene data show CDR1 as SGDLS and CDR2 as YYNGEE. Here the CDR3 reads CASSVGGGVAEAFF. CDR3 sequence (DNA): TGTGCCAGCAGCGTAGGGGGCGGGGTGGCTGAAGCTTTCTTT.